Below are 25 T cell receptor beta chains sequenced from a single sample in a study of blood T cell repertoires in COVID-19. Here immunoSEQ multiplex PCR was the method, and the copy in TCRdb shows in-frame clones only, minus some. The sample contains about 100,000 clones, about 80% of which appear only once. Sequenced: peripheral blood. The receptors shown here come from a man aged 70-80 years with active or convalescent COVID-19.

This chain connects TRBV6-2 or TRBV6-3 to TRBJ2-6; TRBD1 matches 7 bases. This CDR3 has 18 residues. Losses at the gene ends were 2 bases for V and 0 bases for J; bases not matched to a gene: 7. Germline CDR1 MNHEY, CDR2 SVGEGT. CDR3 sequence reads: CASSYGDRAFSGANVLTF. The CDR3 DNA is TGTGCCAGCAGTTACGGTGACAGGGCCTTCTCTGGGGCCAACGTCCTGACTTTC.

CDR3 loop: CASGRGYGYTF. CDR3 nucleotide sequence: TGTGCCAGCGGGCGGGGGTATGGCTACACCTTC. The chain recombines TRBV27 with TRBJ1-2; weak D call: TRBD1 (5 bases). This CDR3 comprises 11 residues. Trimming shortened V by 8 bases and J by 5 bases, and 9 bases separated the two germline ends. Germline V gene data show CDR1 as MNHEY and CDR2 as SMNVEV (reference sequence).

This clone showed up just once. The CDR3 is CASSSQGGPNNEQFF. The DNA for the CDR3 is TGTGCCAGCAGCTCCCAGGGTGGGCCGAACAATGAGCAGTTCTTC. The rearrangement links TRBV7-3 to TRBJ2-1; D possibly corresponds to TRBD1 (5 bases). V lost 4 bases and J 5 bases, leaving 15 bases between the germline ends. The CDR3 spans 15 residues. Germline values: CDR1 SGHTA, CDR2 FQGTGA.

J is TRBJ1-4 and V is TRBV7-9; D remains ambiguous. The CDR3 is 16 residues long. V lost 5 bases and J 8 bases, leaving 21 bases between the germline ends. The germline V gene has CDR1 SEHNR and CDR2 FQNEAQ (reference sequence). CDR3: CASSPSLGTGGEKLFF. The DNA for the CDR3 is TGTGCCAGCAGCCCGAGCCTAGGAACCGGAGGGGAAAAACTGTTTTTT.

This clone showed up just once. The V and J genes are TRBV24-1 and TRBJ2-5; D is perhaps TRBD2 (5 bases). This CDR3 is 14 amino acids long. V was pared by 4 bases and J by 2 bases, with 10 bases between. The V gene's germline CDR1 is KGHDR and CDR2 SFDVKD. CDR3: CATSDYRGQETQYF. The CDR3 DNA follows: TGTGCCACCAGTGACTACAGAGGGCAAGAGACCCAGTACTTC.

The CDR3 protein is CASSLSRRGSGNTIYF. In DNA form, the CDR3 reads TGTGCCAGTAGTCTTTCGAGGAGGGGATCCGGAAACACCATATATTTT. The rearrangement uses TRBV19 and TRBJ1-3, with D possibly matching TRBD1 (5 bases). The V and J ends lost 5 bases and 4 bases respectively, with 18 bases between them. The V gene's germline CDR1 is LNHDA and CDR2 SQIVND (reference sequence). The CDR3 spans 16 residues.

V and J are TRBV10-3 and TRBJ1-1, with 9 bases lining up with TRBD1. Germline V gene lookup returns CDR1 ENHRY and CDR2 SYGVKD. Trimming took 5 bases from V and 1 from J; bases not matched to a gene: 5. This CDR3 is built from 15 residues. The CDR3 bases are TGTGCCATCAGTTCCACAGGGGGCTGGAACACTGAAGCTTTCTTT. Translation gives CAISSTGGWNTEAFF.

The V call is TRBV6-1, the J call TRBJ2-7; a possible D gene is TRBD2 (7 bases). The CDR3 runs 13 residues. The V end was cut by 2 bases, the J end by 6 bases, with 11 bases between. Looked up from germline, CDR1 is MNHNS and CDR2 is SASEGT. CDR3 DNA: TGTGCCAGCAGTGAAAGGGGGGGGTCCGAGCAGTACTTC. Its protein is CASSERGGSEQYF.

The CDR3 DNA is TGTGCCAGCAGGAGACCTCCAGGACTAGCGGGCACCGGGGAGCTGTTTTTT. Translation gives CASRRPPGLAGTGELFF. V is TRBV11-2 and J is TRBJ2-2; the match to TRBD2 covers 11 bases. Looked up from germline, CDR1 is SGHAT and CDR2 is FQNNGV. V lost 6 bases to trimming and J lost 4 bases; unmatched junction nucleotides: 10. The CDR3 is made up of 17 amino acids.

The chain links TRBV9 to TRBJ1-6; D is ambiguous. Looked up from germline, CDR1 is SGDLS and CDR2 is YYNGEE. The ends were cut back, 1 base at V and 7 bases at J, with 9 bases in the middle. The CDR3 is 14 amino acids. The CDR3 DNA is TGTGCCAGCAGCGTATGGCAGCGAAATTCACCCCTCCACTTT. Translated, it gives CASSVWQRNSPLHF.

This clone came up once. The chain joins TRBV12-3 or TRBV12-4 to TRBJ1-1; D is unresolved. This CDR3 spans 11 amino acids. The ends were cut back, 6 bases at V and 12 bases at J, with 14 bases in the middle. The CDR3 coding sequence is TGTGCCAGCAGAACGCCCCGGGGAACTTTCTTT. Translated: CASRTPRGTFF.

The gene calls are TRBV19 and TRBJ1-1, with 8 bases that match TRBD1. The CDR3 covers 14 residues. V shed 4 bases, J shed 1 base, and the junction held 2 bases outside the gene matches. In germline, CDR1 is LNHDA, CDR2 SQIVND (reference sequence). CDR3 in DNA: TGTGCCAGTAGTACGGACAGGGAGAACACTGAAGCTTTCTTT. Translating it yields CASSTDRENTEAFF.

The chain joins TRBV9 to TRBJ1-6, with D uncertain. The CDR3 sequence is 22 residues long. V was pared by 0 bases and J by 9 bases, with 34 bases between. Germline assignment: CDR1 SGDLS and CDR2 YYNGEE. CDR3 in DNA: TGTGCCAGCAGCGTAGTGTTGGTGCTGCTCGGGGTAGTGGCCAGCAAGGGTTCACCCCTCCACTTT. Its protein is CASSVVLVLLGVVASKGSPLHF.

This clone was recorded a few times. V usage is TRBV5-4 and J usage is TRBJ2-7, with 7 positions matching TRBD1. J gave up 12 bases and V 2 bases, and 8 bases lay outside the gene matches. This CDR3 has 12 residues. The germline V gene encodes CDR1 SGHNT and CDR2 YYREEE (reference sequence). The CDR3 sequence is CASSFTGQVVYF. DNA for the CDR3: TGTGCCAGCAGCTTCACTGGACAGGTAGTGTACTTC.

This clone was seen only once. This sequence joins TRBV7-9 and TRBJ2-7, with TRBD1 matching over 8 bases. The CDR3 contains 16 residues. J lost 3 bases, V lost 2 bases, and 9 bases had no gene match. CDR1 SEHNR and CDR2 FQNEAQ come from the germline V gene (reference sequence). CDR3 bases: TGTGCCAGCAGCTTATATCGAGACAGGGGCAGCTACGAGCAGTACTTC. It translates to CASSLYRDRGSYEQYF.

CDR3 residues: CASSRRAPGTDTQYF. The CDR3 nucleotides read TGTGCCAGCAGCCGCCGAGCTCCGGGCACAGATACGCAGTATTTT. The V gene is TRBV14, the J gene TRBJ2-3; D is unresolved. This CDR3 has 15 amino acids. Trimming removed 4 bases at V and 1 base at J, with 12 bases between. Per the germline V gene, CDR1 is SGHDN and CDR2 is FVKESK.

The DNA of the CDR3 is TGTGCCAGCAGCCCAACAGGGTTGGGCTACACCTTC. Translating gives CASSPTGLGYTF. The chain recombines TRBV12-3 or TRBV12-4 with TRBJ1-2, with D possibly TRBD1 on 6 matching bases. The CDR3 loop spans 12 amino acids. V was trimmed by 6 bases and J by 8 bases, leaving 13 bases between them.

In this sample, this clone turned up a few times. The chain joins TRBV4-2 to TRBJ2-1, with 8 bases fitting TRBD2. Trimming cost V 0 bases and J 4 bases; bases outside gene matches: 2. The CDR3 sequence is 15 residues long. Germline V gene sequence: CDR1 LGHNA, CDR2 YNFKEQ. The CDR3 protein is CASSQDRGGYNEQFF. The CDR3 bases are TGTGCCAGCAGCCAAGATCGGGGGGGATACAATGAGCAGTTCTTC.

The chain carries TRBV14 and TRBJ1-2; D is uncertain. Germline V gene sequence: CDR1 SGHDN, CDR2 FVKESK. Trimming cost V 4 bases and J 4 bases, with 10 bases left between them. The CDR3 covers 13 residues. DNA of the CDR3: TGTGCCAGCAGCCCAAGAGAGATCTATGGCTACACCTTC. Residues: CASSPREIYGYTF. Filled out from reference TRBV14 and TRBJ1-2, the complete variable domain reads EAGVTQFPSHSVIEKGQTVTLRCDPISGHDNLYWYRRVMGKEIKFLLHFVKESKQDESGMPNNRFLAERTGGTYSTLKVQPAELEDSGVYFCASSPREIYGYTFGSGTRLTVV.

This rearrangement joins TRBV7-9 to TRBJ2-7; TRBD1 might be the D (5 bases). The germline V and J ends were trimmed by 0 bases and 9 bases, with 12 bases remaining between them. Germline assignment: CDR1 SEHNR and CDR2 FQNEAQ (reference sequence). CDR3 length equals 13 residues. CDR3 region: CASSLAGFQGQYF. DNA for the CDR3: TGTGCCAGCAGCTTAGCCGGGTTTCAGGGGCAGTACTTC.

The chain has TRBV21-1 and TRBJ2-7; the table assigns TRBD1, which was not confirmed against the DNA. TRBV21-1 is a recognized pseudogene. This CDR3 contains 14 residues. CDR3 sequence: CASSKGTDSYEQYF. The CDR3 DNA reads TGTGCCAGCAGCAAAGGCACAGACTCCTACGAGCAGTACTTC.

The chain is built from TRBV5-4 and TRBJ1-1, with D possibly TRBD1 on 5 matching bases. Germline CDR1 is SGHNT and CDR2 is YYREEE (reference sequence). This CDR3 is 15 amino acids long. Deletions cut 6 bases from V and 4 bases from J, with 19 bases between. The chain's CDR3 is CASTPPGPRSTEAFF. The CDR3, as DNA: TGTGCCAGCACCCCCCCAGGGCCTCGATCCACTGAAGCTTTCTTT.

This clone came up a few times. The rearrangement links TRBV28 to TRBJ1-5; possible D gene TRBD1, 5 bases. CDR3 length equals 14 residues. The V gene lost 6 bases and the J gene lost 7 bases, with 16 bases spanning the gap. From germline, CDR1 is MDHEN and CDR2 SYDVKM. CDR3 in amino acids: CASSQTLTVQPQHF. In nucleotides, the CDR3 is TGTGCCAGCAGCCAAACCCTGACAGTCCAGCCCCAGCATTTT.

The genes are TRBV3-1 (or the pseudogene TRBV3-2) and TRBJ1-6; tentatively, D is TRBD1 (5 bases). Trimming pared 1 base from V and 3 bases from J, leaving 7 bases between. There are 15 residues in the CDR3. Germline CDR1 LGHDT, CDR2 YNNKEL (reference sequence). CDR3 sequence reads: CASSQGGNYNSPLHF. CDR3 in DNA: TGTGCCAGCAGCCAAGGGGGCAACTATAATTCACCCCTCCACTTT.

The chain employs TRBV23-1 and TRBJ2-7; 14 bases match TRBD2. TRBV23-1 falls under the ORF class, with uncertain function. V lost 6 bases, J lost 4 bases, and 8 bases stayed unmatched. This CDR3 contains 16 residues. The CDR3 DNA reads as TGCGCCAGCAGGGGACTAGCGGGAGAGTCTCGATACGAGCAGTACTTC. Its protein is CASRGLAGESRYEQYF.